This TCR beta chain came from a study of T-cell memory formation after mild COVID-19. Study background: The TCR clusters were mostly specific to one donor. Study results and limitations: Clones that contracted from day 15 to 85 were balanced CD4/CD8, while later expanders leaned CD4+. Mostly located in CM and EM were contracting CD4+ clones, with contracting CD8+ clones located in EMRA. Memory from before infection featured some responding clones, which suggests cross-reactive memory joined.

Per the germline V gene, CDR1 is SGHAT and CDR2 is FQNNGV. Unmatched junction bases numbered 8, after V lost 6 bases and J lost 4 bases. CDR3 length equals 14 residues. Via MiXCR, TCRdb re-called the 5' RACE reads, giving one row per CDR3 protein. The repertoire consists of around 200,000 distinct CDR3 sequences, with over 20% occurring once and the leading ten covering 23%. About this clonotype: Antigen: not known.

The J gene is TRBJ1-2, the V gene TRBV11-2; TRBD1 matches at 7 bases. This clonotype was obtained from an adult woman who had mild COVID-19 (a few samples of this study predate the infection). Cell type and time point are not known. Input material: PBMCs or a T cell subset sorted from them (not recorded which). CDR3 protein: CASSYGTEGYGYTF. For the CDR3, the DNA is TGTGCCAGCAGTTATGGGACAGAGGGCTATGGCTACACCTTC.